The clone carrying this T cell receptor beta chain has a handful of counts. The repertoire was sequenced with immunoSEQ multiplex PCR; TCRdb's copy has only in-frame clones and lacks some. Of roughly 52,000 clones in the sample, 85% to 95% were seen once. This entry is derived from a study of control samples from healthy donors and cancer patients. This TCR was sampled from a man aged 25-45 years in good health. Specimen: blood.

This CDR3 reads CASSLIGKETQYF. CDR3 sequence (DNA): TGCGCCAGCAGCTTGATAGGAAAAGAGACCCAGTACTTC. This chain connects TRBV5-1 to TRBJ2-5; D not certain. Between the trimmed V and J ends, which lost 1 base and 3 bases, there was a span of 7 bases. The CDR3 has 13 residues. Germline V CDR1 and CDR2: SGHRS, YFSETQ. Together with reference TRBV5-1 and TRBJ2-5, the CDR3 gives the full variable domain: KAGVTQTPRYLIKTRGQQVTLSCSPISGHRSVSWYQQTPGQGLQFLFEYFSETQRNKGNFPGRFSGRQFSNSRSEMNVSTLELGDSALYLCASSLIGKETQYFGPGTRLLVL.